The present T cell receptor beta chain was sequenced within a study of a mutant IDH1 vaccine in newly diagnosed glioma. Study as a whole: Patients under treatment included approximately 60% males and approximately 40% females and had a mean age of about 37 years. Standard pretreatment was either radiotherapy, temozolomide, or, for most, radiochemotherapy with temozolomide. Findings and caveats of the study: Changes to the top peripheral T cell clonotypes appeared unrelated to pseudoprogression.

Germline V gene sequence: CDR1 SNHLY, CDR2 FYNNEI. The CDR3 is made up of 15 amino acids. V shed 5 bases and J shed 2 bases, with 14 bases lying between them. Libraries were prepared by immunoSEQ multiplex PCR; TCRdb keeps only in-frame clonotypes and omits some of them. This sample has tens of thousands of clones; around 80% occur once, and the top ten carry 6% to 6.5%. The table lists this clone with a few counts. Its antigen is as yet unknown. Time point indicated: week 23, last vaccination. In the vaccine, a single dose held 300 ug of the mutant IDH1 20-mer peptide, along with topical imiquimod. The source material was PBMCs, sampled from a glioma patient whose treatment included an IDH1 peptide vaccine. V and J are TRBV2 and TRBJ2-3, with D perhaps TRBD2 (5 bases). The receptor was isolated from a middle-aged man with glioma. Here the CDR3 reads CASSSGRGDTDTQYF. CDR3 nucleotide sequence: TGTGCCAGCAGTTCCGGACGGGGTGACACAGATACGCAGTATTTT.